This T cell receptor beta chain was sequenced during a study of T cells in tumors after PD-1 blockade. Sequencing was performed with immunoSEQ multiplex PCR; in TCRdb, only in-frame clones are kept and a portion is missing. The sample consists of some 7,200 clones, 60% to 80% of them appearing once. This CDR3 has 13 residues. V lost 4 bases and J lost 3, with 9 bases in between. CDR1 and CDR2 from the germline V gene are SGDLS and YYNGEE. The gene calls are TRBV9 and TRBJ2-3; no definite D call. The source of this sequence is a human donor with basal cell carcinoma. This specimen consisted of tumor tissue, obtained after anti-PD-1 treatment. The CDR3 reads CASSPMATDTQYF. DNA of the CDR3: TGTGCCAGCAGCCCAATGGCGACAGATACGCAGTATTTT. Complete variable domain (other parts from reference TRBV9 and TRBJ2-3): DSGVTQTPKHLITATGQRVTLRCSPRSGDLSVYWYQQSLDQGLQFLIQYYNGEERAKGNILERFSAQQFPDLHSELNLSSLELGDSALYFCASSPMATDTQYFGPGTRLTVL.